The 30 T cell receptor beta chains listed next were all sequenced from one sample in a study of CD8 T cells in ankylosing spondylitis. The study, taken as a whole, reports: Several highly homologous variants made up a TCR beta motif, and this motif appeared characteristic of ankylosing spondylitis blood.

TCRdb re-called the 5' RACE reads through MiXCR, storing one row per CDR3 protein. This sample has about 800,000 distinct CDR3 sequences, with about an eighth found just once. These receptors lack a known antigen. The sequenced sample was blood, either unsorted or a sorted T cell fraction (not recorded which). The receptors were sampled from a male donor with ankylosing spondylitis.

The genes are TRBV7-8 and TRBJ2-1; D is undetermined. The length of the CDR3 is 15 residues. The germline CDR1 and CDR2 sequences are SGHVS and FQNEAQ. V was clipped by 2 bases and J by 4 bases, with 12 bases between them. Here the CDR3 DNA reads TGTGCCAGCAGCTTAACCAGGCGGATATACAATGAGCAGTTCTTC. Protein product: CASSLTRRIYNEQFF.

This clonotype has more than one count but fewer than ten. The V call is TRBV7-9, the J call TRBJ2-3, with TRBD2 as a possible D gene (5 bases). The V and J ends lost 4 bases and 6 bases respectively, with 8 bases between them. Looked up from germline, CDR1 is SEHNR and CDR2 is FQNEAQ (reference sequence). The CDR3 totals 12 residues. The CDR3 bases are TGTGCCAGCAGCTGGACGGGGGATACGCAGTATTTT. It encodes CASSWTGDTQYF.

A few counts support this clonotype. The V gene is TRBV20-1, the J gene TRBJ2-7; the match to TRBD2 covers 7 bases. The germline gives CDR1 DFQATT, CDR2 SNEGSKA (reference sequence). V lost 3 bases, J lost 2 bases, and 10 bases stayed unmatched. The CDR3 spans 15 residues. CDR3 sequence reads: CSASGPSSGTYEQYF. Written as DNA, the CDR3 is TGCAGTGCTAGTGGTCCGTCTAGCGGTACCTACGAGCAGTACTTC.

This clonotype was observed a handful of times. The rearrangement links TRBV5-1 to TRBJ2-3; 8 bases are a match to TRBD2. The CDR3 spans 15 residues. In germline, CDR1 is SGHRS, CDR2 YFSETQ. V was clipped by 4 bases and J by 9 bases; unmatched bases: 13. The CDR3 loop is CASSVSGTAAMTQYF. Here the CDR3 DNA reads TGCGCCAGCAGCGTTAGCGGGACCGCTGCCATGACGCAGTATTTT.

Only a few counts were recorded for this clonotype. The chain uses TRBV25-1 and TRBJ2-4, with unresolved D. The CDR3 runs to 11 residues. V was pared by 7 bases and J by 10 bases, with 11 bases between. The germline V gene encodes CDR1 MGHDK and CDR2 SYGVNS. CDR3 sequence: CASMGKRIQYF. The CDR3 region has the DNA TGTGCCAGCATGGGCAAAAGGATTCAGTACTTC.

V gene TRBV5-5 combines with J gene TRBJ1-6; D gene unclear. Deletions cut 0 bases from V and 7 bases from J, with 11 bases between. CDR1 SGHKS and CDR2 YYEKEE come from the germline V gene (reference sequence). The CDR3 has 15 amino acids. In nucleotides, the CDR3 is TGTGCCAGCAGCTTGGGGGTGGGAATCAATTCACCCCTCCACTTT. It is translated as CASSLGVGINSPLHF.

The table lists this clonotype with a few counts. The gene calls are TRBV20-1 and TRBJ2-2, with 10 bases lining up with TRBD1. The CDR3 is 16 amino acids. With 6 bases clipped from V and 2 bases from J, the junction kept 9 bases outside the gene matches. Germline V gene data show CDR1 as DFQATT and CDR2 as SNEGSKA (reference sequence). CDR3 amino acids: CSAQPWDRGNTGELFF. In nucleotides, the CDR3 is TGCAGTGCACAACCCTGGGACAGGGGAAACACCGGGGAGCTGTTTTTT.

This chain links TRBV5-5 with TRBJ1-2; tentative D call: TRBD1 (5 bases). Germline CDR1 and CDR2: SGHKS and YYEKEE (reference sequence). The CDR3 covers 16 residues. Trimming cost V 0 bases and J 8 bases, with 20 bases left between them. The CDR3 loop is CASSLDPLQAVLGYTF. CDR3 nucleotides: TGTGCCAGCAGCTTGGATCCCCTACAGGCTGTATTGGGCTACACCTTC.

This chain links TRBV7-2 with TRBJ1-1, with D perhaps matching TRBD1 (5 bases). The germline gives CDR1 SGHTA, CDR2 FQGNSA. CDR3 length: 16 residues. The V end lost 5 bases, the J end lost 0 bases, and 16 bases lay between the germline ends. The CDR3 DNA reads TGTGCCAGCAGCCCCCGGGGCCCGCTTATGAACACTGAAGCTTTCTTT. This encodes CASSPRGPLMNTEAFF.

The genes are TRBV7-9 and TRBJ1-4; 9 nucleotides line up with TRBD1. V lost 5 bases to trimming and J lost 8 bases; unmatched junction nucleotides: 6. The germline gives CDR1 SEHNR, CDR2 FQNEAQ (reference sequence). The CDR3 has 14 amino acids. The CDR3 DNA follows: TGTGCCAGCAGCAAGGGACAGGGAGGAGAAAAACTGTTTTTT. Translation gives CASSKGQGGEKLFF.

V gene TRBV5-4 combines with J gene TRBJ2-7, with TRBD2 matching 12 bases. The CDR3 has 15 amino acids. V lost 4 bases to trimming and J lost 3 bases; unmatched junction nucleotides: 5. Per the germline V gene, CDR1 is SGHNT and CDR2 is YYREEE (reference sequence). The CDR3 bases are TGTGCCAGCAGCCCTAGCGGGAGGGCCCACTACGAGCAGTACTTC. The encoded protein is CASSPSGRAHYEQYF.

This clonotype was seen a few times. Here the CDR3 DNA reads TGTGCCATCAGCGACCCCACAGGGGGCAAAAGGAGAAACACCATATATTTT. Encoded protein: CAISDPTGGKRRNTIYF. The J gene is TRBJ1-3, the V gene TRBV10-3; 9 bases match TRBD1. This CDR3 is 17 amino acids long. CDR1 ENHRY and CDR2 SYGVKD come from the germline V gene. V was clipped by 6 bases and J by 5 bases; unmatched bases: 14.

J is TRBJ2-1 and V is TRBV7-2; perhaps TRBD1 as D (5 bases). Trimming removed 3 bases from V and 1 base from J, with 7 bases in between. CDR1 is SGHTA, CDR2 FQGNSA, per germline. The CDR3 totals 14 residues. Written as DNA, the CDR3 is TGTGCCAGCAGCTTCAGGGCTTCCTACAATGAGCAGTTCTTC. As protein: CASSFRASYNEQFF.

The V and J genes are TRBV6-1 and TRBJ1-2, with TRBD1 matching 9 bases. Germline values: CDR1 MNHNS, CDR2 SASEGT. This CDR3 is built from 15 residues. Trimming removed 6 bases from V and 8 bases from J; junction bases left unmatched: 13. The CDR3 sequence is CASSLTGQGLEGYTF. The CDR3 region has the DNA TGTGCCAGCAGCCTTACCGGACAGGGGTTGGAAGGCTACACCTTC.

In its sample, this clonotype was seen a few times. The V and J genes are TRBV10-3 and TRBJ1-2, with 9 bases that match TRBD1. CDR1 is ENHRY, CDR2 SYGVKD, per germline. J gave up 4 bases and V 8 bases, and 2 bases lay outside the gene matches. This CDR3 has 12 residues. The chain's CDR3 is CAIGQGSYGYTF. CDR3 coding DNA: TGTGCCATCGGACAGGGGAGCTATGGCTACACCTTC.

For the CDR3, the DNA is TGTGCCAGCAGCTCCGACCCGGGGGTAAATGAAAAACTGTTTTTT. Encoded protein: CASSSDPGVNEKLFF. This chain uses TRBV7-2 with TRBJ1-4, with D possibly TRBD1 on 5 matching bases. CDR3 size: 15 residues. Germline V CDR1 and CDR2: SGHTA, FQGNSA. V was trimmed by 4 bases and J by 5 bases, leaving 14 bases between them.

There are a few counts of this clonotype. This chain links TRBV7-2 with TRBJ2-7; D may match TRBD1 or TRBD2 (6 bases each). The CDR3 contains 13 residues. Trimming removed 2 bases at V and 5 bases at J, with 10 bases between. Germline loops: CDR1 SGHTA, CDR2 FQGNSA. As DNA, the CDR3 is TGTGCCAGCAGCTTAAGGGGGGCAGACGAGCAGTACTTC. Protein sequence: CASSLRGADEQYF.

The chain recombines TRBV7-2 with TRBJ2-5, with D maybe TRBD1 (6 bases). V gave up 2 bases and J gave up 5 bases, with 15 bases separating them. Germline loops: CDR1 SGHTA, CDR2 FQGNSA. This CDR3 is built from 15 residues. The CDR3 sequence: CASSLYQGTGETQYF. CDR3 nucleotide sequence: TGTGCCAGCAGCTTATATCAGGGGACGGGGGAGACCCAGTACTTC.

V usage is TRBV5-1 and J usage is TRBJ2-3, with D perhaps assigned TRBD1 or TRBD2 (6 bases each). This CDR3 has 16 amino acids. The V end was cut by 0 bases, the J end by 0 bases, with 11 bases between. From germline, CDR1 is SGHRS and CDR2 YFSETQ. CDR3 DNA sequence: TGCGCCAGCAGCTTGGCGGGGGCAGGGAGCACAGATACGCAGTATTTT. This encodes CASSLAGAGSTDTQYF.

The V and J genes are TRBV28 and TRBJ2-3; 7 bases agree with TRBD2. This CDR3 is 12 amino acids long. Germline CDR1 MDHEN, CDR2 SYDVKM. V gave up 8 bases and J gave up 4 bases; unmatched junction bases: 3. The CDR3 spells CASGGSADTQYF. The CDR3 DNA follows: TGTGCCAGCGGCGGGAGCGCAGATACGCAGTATTTT. The variable domain in full, completed from reference TRBV28 and TRBJ2-3, reads DVKVTQSSRYLVKRTGEKVFLECVQDMDHENMFWYRQDPGLGLRLIYFSYDVKMKEKGDIPEGYSVSREKKERFSLILESASTNQTSMYLCASGGSADTQYFGPGTRLTVL.

V is TRBV7-3 and J is TRBJ1-1; no clear D. V lost 3 bases, J lost 4 bases, and 9 bases lay in between. CDR1 SGHTA and CDR2 FQGTGA come from the germline V gene. This CDR3 has 13 residues. Here the CDR3 reads CASSFSRATEAFF. CDR3 DNA: TGTGCCAGCAGCTTCTCCCGAGCCACTGAAGCTTTCTTT. Drawing the rest from reference TRBV7-3 and TRBJ1-1, the complete variable domain is GAGVSQTPSNKVTEKGKYVELRCDPISGHTALYWYRQSLGQGPEFLIYFQGTGAADDSGLPNDRFFAVRPEGSVSTLKIQRTERGDSAVYLCASSFSRATEAFFGQGTRLTVV.

J is TRBJ1-4 and V is TRBV29-1, with D unresolved. Germline V lookup: CDR1 SQVTM, CDR2 ANQGSEA. The V end lost 3 bases, the J end lost 8 bases, and 10 bases lay between the germline ends. CDR3 length: 12 residues. The CDR3 spells CSVDWGLEKLFF. The CDR3 nucleotides are TGCAGCGTTGATTGGGGATTAGAAAAACTGTTTTTT.

This clonotype was recorded a few times. The chain employs TRBV12-3 or TRBV12-4 and TRBJ2-5, with 8 bases aligning to TRBD1. CDR3 size: 15 residues. V gave up 6 bases and J gave up 2 bases; unmatched junction bases: 8. The CDR3 DNA sequence: TGTGCCAGCAGCCGGACAGGGAGGCCGCAAGAGACCCAGTACTTC. As protein: CASSRTGRPQETQYF.

This clonotype was detected ten times or more. This chain joins TRBV20-1 and TRBJ2-7, with TRBD1 identical over 8 bases. Germline V CDR1 and CDR2: DFQATT, SNEGSKA (reference sequence). The ends lost 0 bases at V and 7 bases at J; junction bases unmatched: 8. The CDR3 loop spans 14 amino acids. This CDR3 reads CSARDKDRDGEQYF. DNA for the CDR3: TGCAGTGCTAGAGACAAGGACAGGGACGGGGAGCAGTACTTC.

The gene calls are TRBV11-1 and TRBJ2-3, with TRBD1 as a possible D gene (6 bases). V was pared by 1 base and J by 3 bases, with 29 bases between. The CDR3 extends over 21 amino acids. Germline CDR1 reads SGHAT; CDR2 reads FQDESV (reference sequence). The CDR3 spells CASSLGDIRALSSKLTDTQYF. The CDR3, as DNA: TGTGCCAGCAGCTTAGGGGACATCCGTGCTCTATCCTCTAAGTTAACAGATACGCAGTATTTT.

This clonotype was found a few times. The chain uses TRBV4-2 and TRBJ2-3, with a weak D call TRBD2 (7 bases). With 3 bases removed from V and 0 bases from J, the gap between germline ends came to 19 bases. CDR1 is LGHNA and CDR2 is YNFKEQ in the germline V gene. There are 18 residues in the CDR3. CDR3 DNA sequence: TGTGCCAGCAGCCAGAGGCAGGGGACTACCGCCAGCACAGATACGCAGTATTTT. Translation: CASSQRQGTTASTDTQYF.

The chain recombines TRBV6-1 with TRBJ2-1, with D maybe TRBD1 (6 bases). Germline V gene data show CDR1 as MNHNS and CDR2 as SASEGT. Trimming left V 7 bases short and J 1 base short, with 11 bases between. The CDR3 contains 14 residues. The CDR3 coding sequence is TGTGCCAGCACAAGAGGGGGATCCTACAATGAGCAGTTCTTC. This gives the protein CASTRGGSYNEQFF.

V gene TRBV28 combines with J gene TRBJ2-3; D remains ambiguous. The length of the CDR3 is 12 residues. Germline values: CDR1 MDHEN, CDR2 SYDVKM. With 5 bases removed from V and 4 bases from J, the gap between germline ends came to 7 bases. CDR3 sequence reads: CASSDIPDTQYF. The CDR3 DNA reads as TGTGCCAGCAGTGATATCCCAGATACGCAGTATTTT.

This clonotype was seen repeatedly, ten times or more. The V call is TRBV13, the J call TRBJ1-3; D unresolved. The CDR3 sequence is 15 residues long. The V end was cut by 0 bases, the J end by 0 bases, with 6 bases between. The V gene's germline CDR1 is PRHDT and CDR2 FYEKMQ (reference sequence). The CDR3, as DNA: TGTGCCAGCAGCTTAGGACTCCTCTCTGGAAACACCATATATTTT. This gives the protein CASSLGLLSGNTIYF.

V gene TRBV6-5 combines with J gene TRBJ1-6; 8 bases align to TRBD1. The length of the CDR3 is 14 residues. The germline V gene has CDR1 MNHEY and CDR2 SVGAGI. Unmatched junction bases numbered 0, after V lost 1 base and J lost 7 bases. CDR3 loop: CASSYYRGNSPLHF. The CDR3 DNA follows: TGTGCCAGCAGTTACTACAGGGGGAATTCACCCCTCCACTTT.